Shown below are 3 T cell receptor beta chains from a single sample sequenced in a study of tacrolimus-resistant gene-edited T cells for transplant recipients. Sequencing was performed with immunoSEQ multiplex PCR; in TCRdb, only in-frame clones are kept and a portion is missing. The sample records 900 or so clones, approximately 35% being singletons. The treatment was: CRISPR-Cas9 RNP knockout of FKBP12 using synthetic sgRNA#2. PBMCs were stimulated more than 5 hours with CMV pp65 and IE-1 peptide pools. The cells had FKBP12 knocked out by Cas9 ribonucleoprotein electroporation on day 7. The enriched CMV-specific T cells grew in culture supplemented with recombinant human IL-7 and IL-15. Sequences were derived from a CMV-specific product grown in culture, sampled from cells with FKBP12 knockout. All receptors derive from a human donor in good health, a blood donor.

The chain recombines TRBV30 with TRBJ1-1, with 9 bases aligning to TRBD1. Germline CDR1 GTSNPN, CDR2 SVGIG (reference sequence). The CDR3 is 14 amino acids. J was trimmed by 5 bases and V by 3 bases; bases with no gene match: 7. This CDR3 is CAWRAGTGLTEAFF. The DNA of the CDR3 is TGTGCCTGGAGGGCCGGGACAGGGTTAACTGAAGCTTTCTTT.

The chain recombines TRBV7-2 with TRBJ2-7; D is undetermined. Germline loops: CDR1 SGHTA, CDR2 FQGNSA. V was pared by 1 base and J by 6 bases, with 10 bases between. The CDR3 contains 13 residues. In DNA, the CDR3 is TGTGCCAGCAGCTTAGTGGGTTTCTCCGAGCAGTACTTC. Translation gives CASSLVGFSEQYF.

The rearrangement links TRBV28 to TRBJ1-3; maybe TRBD1 (6 bases). The V and J ends lost 5 bases and 7 bases respectively, with 27 bases between them. The CDR3 spans 18 residues. The germline V gene has CDR1 MDHEN and CDR2 SYDVKM. CDR3 sequence reads: CASSDPLFGQRRRNTIYF. In nucleotides, the CDR3 is TGTGCCAGCAGTGACCCCCTTTTTGGACAGCGAAGACGGAACACCATATATTTT.